The T cell receptor (beta chain) under discussion was sequenced for a study of T cell responses to AZD1222 COVID-19 vaccine (dated by TCRdb to the early 2020s). Concerning the study at large: TCR sequencing was performed for about 240 trial participants, of whom around 200 were given two doses of AZD1222 and about 25 were given two doses of MenACWY control vaccine. Trial participants were enrolled into age subgroups of 18-55, 56-69 and 70-plus years, which contained approximately 150, 28 and 58 TCR-sequenced participants, respectively.

The time point label, read with the paper, signifies: about 28 days (+/-7) after the second vaccine dose. AZD1222 recipients with second doses at about 4 weeks or about 12 weeks were pooled, because spike-specific TCR depth and breadth did not differ between schedules. The vaccinee samples were drawn from two UK trials, COV001 and COV002, one of which was a single-blind randomized controlled phase 2/3 trial testing AZD1222 (ChAdOx1 nCoV-19) in healthy adults. Trial participant PBMC samples were collected at day 0 and day 28 after the second dose for TCRbeta chain sequencing. Note on this clone: Its specific antigen is unknown. The input lacks base qualities; no much larger clone sits a single base away.

V is pared back by 6 bases and J by 5 bases, with 4 bases lying between the germline termini. From the cysteine through the phenylalanine, the CDR3 covers 11 amino acids. Only CDR3 DNA remains: 33 bases, in frame from the first base. The CDR3 regions of human TCRbeta chains were subjected to immunosequencing. The paper's processing steps were these. TCRs in the repertoires were compared against a reference library of SARS-CoV-2-specific TCRs that had been generated with the MIRA antigen-specificity platform. Breadth meant the fraction of unique TCRs that were SARS-CoV-2-associated, whereas depth meant the fraction of total T cells that were SARS-CoV-2-associated. Using the MIRA data, each spike-specific TCR was assigned both to the spike region to which the TCR was reactive and to a CD4 or CD8 class. Log10-transformed breadth and depth values were compared by one-way ANOVA with Sidak's multiple comparisons tests. TCRdb took over this immuneACCESS table, retaining in-frame rearrangements with V and J assigned. Such tables are incomplete; in checked studies, under half of the missing clones stem from an unresolved V gene, and the remainder is unexplained. D and trimming come from the DNA, and the V and J calls and clone size come from that table. This sample holds some 130,000 clones; roughly 90% were observed only once. The ten largest clones represent about 2.5% of the sample.

The paper as a whole reports these results and caveats: Participants were mostly white British, with more females than males. The authors suggested clonal diversity may have been underestimated. Conclusions about previously exposed vaccinees are limited because only a handful of AZD1222 recipients were SARS-CoV-2 seropositive at baseline. Spike-specific TCR breadth and depth rose significantly after two AZD1222 doses compared with day 0 and with MenACWY recipients. No day 14 peak-response samples were available, so repertoires were characterized only after the peak T cell response. Epitopes outside the regions mutated in the B.1.351 and B.1.1.7 variants were reportedly recognized by nearly half of the unique spike-specific TCRs. The whole spike protein was spanned by vaccine-associated CD4 TCRs, and dominant responses were seen in regions 160-218 and 743-854. The 56-69-year group was small, and its depth increase did not reach significance, likely because of low power.

This TCR was recovered from an adult who received the AZD1222 COVID-19 vaccine. The receptor chain draws on TRBV12-3 or TRBV12-4 and TRBJ2-2; no D gene is confidently identified. The sample in question was peripheral blood, obtained 28 days after the second AZD1222 dose. The bases are TGTGCCAGCAGACAGACCGGGGAGCTGTTTTTT. This sequence encodes CASRQTGELFF.